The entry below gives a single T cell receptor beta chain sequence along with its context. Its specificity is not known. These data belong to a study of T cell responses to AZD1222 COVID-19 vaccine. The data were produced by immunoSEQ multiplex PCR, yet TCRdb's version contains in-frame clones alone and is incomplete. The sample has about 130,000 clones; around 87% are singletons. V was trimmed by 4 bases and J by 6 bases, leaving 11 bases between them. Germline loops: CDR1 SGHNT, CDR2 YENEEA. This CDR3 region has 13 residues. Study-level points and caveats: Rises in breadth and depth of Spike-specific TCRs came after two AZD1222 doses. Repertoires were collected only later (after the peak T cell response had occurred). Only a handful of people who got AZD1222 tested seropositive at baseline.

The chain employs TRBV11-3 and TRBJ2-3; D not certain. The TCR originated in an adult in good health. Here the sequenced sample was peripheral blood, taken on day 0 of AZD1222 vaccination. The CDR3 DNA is TGTGCCAGCAGCTCAAGTGGTGGGGATACGCAGTATTTT. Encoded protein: CASSSSGGDTQYF.